The clone carrying this T cell receptor (beta chain) was seen at least ten times. Its antigen is not identified. The data originate from a study of identical twins. Study-wide results and caveats: Memory repertoires lacked the insertion deficit that abundant cord blood beta clonotypes showed. The authors noted that invariant MAIT and iNKT cells could partly confound zero-insertion analyses. Twins' surplus sharing was weaker for beta out-of-frame sequences. There was more out-of-frame TCR alpha sharing in monozygotic twins than models estimated.

TCRdb re-analysed the 5' RACE reads in MiXCR, keeping a single row per CDR3 protein. This table holds hundreds of thousands of distinct CDR3 sequences, approximately 13% found once. These data are also associated with another study on yellow fever vaccine responses in identical twins.

Material: PBMCs. The TCR originated in a woman aged 18-29 years in good health.

The CDR3 reads CSARDSTGQFYNEQFF. CDR3 nucleotides: TGCAGTGCTAGAGATTCAACAGGGCAGTTCTACAATGAGCAGTTCTTC. The chain combines TRBV20-1 with TRBJ2-1; possible D gene TRBD1, 6 bases. CDR1 and CDR2 from the germline V gene are DFQATT and SNEGSKA (reference sequence). This CDR3 region has 16 residues. Trimming shortened V by 0 bases and J by 3 bases, and 15 bases separated the two germline ends.